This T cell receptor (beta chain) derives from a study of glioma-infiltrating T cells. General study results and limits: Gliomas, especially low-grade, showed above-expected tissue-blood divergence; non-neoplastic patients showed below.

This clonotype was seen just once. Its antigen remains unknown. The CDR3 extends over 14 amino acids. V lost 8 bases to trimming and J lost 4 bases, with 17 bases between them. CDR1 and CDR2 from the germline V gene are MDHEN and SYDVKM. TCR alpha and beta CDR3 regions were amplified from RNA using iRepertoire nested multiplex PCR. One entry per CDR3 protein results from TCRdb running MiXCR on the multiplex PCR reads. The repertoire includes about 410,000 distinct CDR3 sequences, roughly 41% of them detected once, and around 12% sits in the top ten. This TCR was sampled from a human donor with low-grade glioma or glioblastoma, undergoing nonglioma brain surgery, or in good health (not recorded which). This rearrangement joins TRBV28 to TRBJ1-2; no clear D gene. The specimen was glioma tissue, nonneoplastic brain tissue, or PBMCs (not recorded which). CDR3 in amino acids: CASRQKGSFYGYTF. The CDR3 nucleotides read TGTGCCAGCCGTCAAAAAGGGTCCTTCTATGGCTACACCTTC.